This T cell receptor (beta chain) was sequenced during a study of blood T cell repertoires in COVID-19. This CDR3 has 14 residues. Unmatched junction bases numbered 8, after V lost 4 bases and J lost 7 bases. The V gene's germline CDR1 is SGHTA and CDR2 FQGNSA. Repertoires were generated with immunoSEQ multiplex PCR, while TCRdb's copy carries only in-frame clones and drops some. The sample shows roughly 81,000 clones, roughly 90% of them seen only once. The receptor comes from a man between 65 and 85 years old with active or convalescent COVID-19. The sample taken for sequencing was peripheral blood. The chain links TRBV7-2 to TRBJ2-7, with TRBD1 identical over 9 bases. The DNA for the CDR3 is TGTGCCAGCAGCTACGACAGGGGGTTGTATGAGCAGTACTTC. This translates into CASSYDRGLYEQYF.